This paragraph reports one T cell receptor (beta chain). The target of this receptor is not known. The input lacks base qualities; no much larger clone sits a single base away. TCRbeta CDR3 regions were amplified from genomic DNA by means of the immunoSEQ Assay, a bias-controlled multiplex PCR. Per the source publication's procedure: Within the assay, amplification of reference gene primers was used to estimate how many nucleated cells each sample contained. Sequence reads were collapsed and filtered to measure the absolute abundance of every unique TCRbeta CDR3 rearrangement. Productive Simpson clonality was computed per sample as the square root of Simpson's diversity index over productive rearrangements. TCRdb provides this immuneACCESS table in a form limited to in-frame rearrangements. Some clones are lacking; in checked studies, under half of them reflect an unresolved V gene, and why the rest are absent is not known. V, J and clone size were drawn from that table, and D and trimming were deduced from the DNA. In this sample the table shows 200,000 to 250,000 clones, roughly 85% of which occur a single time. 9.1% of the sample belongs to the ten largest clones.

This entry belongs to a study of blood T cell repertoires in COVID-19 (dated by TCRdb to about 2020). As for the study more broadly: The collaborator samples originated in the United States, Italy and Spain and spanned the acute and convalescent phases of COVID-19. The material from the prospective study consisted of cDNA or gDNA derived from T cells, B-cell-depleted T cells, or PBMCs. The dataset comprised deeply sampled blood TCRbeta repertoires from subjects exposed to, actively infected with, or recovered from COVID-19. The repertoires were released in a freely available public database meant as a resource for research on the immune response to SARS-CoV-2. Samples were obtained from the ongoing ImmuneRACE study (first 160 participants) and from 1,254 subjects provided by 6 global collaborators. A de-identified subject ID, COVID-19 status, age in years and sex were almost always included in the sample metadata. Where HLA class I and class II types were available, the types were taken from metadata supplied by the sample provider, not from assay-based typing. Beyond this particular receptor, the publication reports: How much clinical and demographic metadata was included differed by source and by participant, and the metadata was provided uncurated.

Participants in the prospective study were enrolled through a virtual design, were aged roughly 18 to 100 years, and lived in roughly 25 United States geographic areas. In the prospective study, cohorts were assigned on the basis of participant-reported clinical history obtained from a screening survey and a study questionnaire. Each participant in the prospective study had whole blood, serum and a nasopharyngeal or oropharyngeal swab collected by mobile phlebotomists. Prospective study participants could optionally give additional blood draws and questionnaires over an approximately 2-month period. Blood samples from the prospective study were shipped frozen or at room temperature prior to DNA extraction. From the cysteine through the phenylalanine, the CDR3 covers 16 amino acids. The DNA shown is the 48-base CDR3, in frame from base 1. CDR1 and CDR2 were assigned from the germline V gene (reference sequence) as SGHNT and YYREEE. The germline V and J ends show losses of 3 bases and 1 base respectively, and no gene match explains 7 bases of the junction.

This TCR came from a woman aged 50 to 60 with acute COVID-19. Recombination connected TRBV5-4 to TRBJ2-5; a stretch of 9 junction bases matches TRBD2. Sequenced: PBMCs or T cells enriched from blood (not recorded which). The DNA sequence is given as TGTGCCAGCAGCTCAAATCCGACTAGCGGCCAAGAGACCCAGTACTTC. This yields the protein CASSSNPTSGQETQYF.